This entry features one TCR beta chain sequence. The antigen is not known. This entry is derived from a study of early T cells in non-severe SARS-CoV-2 infection. Overall study context: Sequenced bulk RNA came from whole blood that was unsorted, and chains were unpaired.

Unique molecular identifiers were added to individual cDNA molecules. TCRdb re-analysed the 5' RACE reads in MiXCR, keeping a single row per CDR3 protein. The table lists more than 90,000 distinct CDR3 sequences, approximately 13% of them singletons. Study-level findings and limits: VDJdb matching skewed toward anti-spike CD8 responses, missing private and CD4 specificities.

CDR3 size: 16 residues. V gave up 1 base and J gave up 4 bases, with 16 bases separating them. Per the germline V gene, CDR1 is MNHNS and CDR2 is SASEGT. The chain recombines TRBV6-1 with TRBJ1-2, with a possible D match to TRBD1 (6 bases). The receptor comes from an adult who was a healthcare worker with PCR-confirmed SARS-CoV-2 infection or an uninfected control (not recorded which). Sequenced material: whole blood. The CDR3 region has the DNA TGTGCCAGCAGTGAAGGGTTTTCGGACAGCTTCTATGGCTACACCTTC. The encoded protein is CASSEGFSDSFYGYTF.